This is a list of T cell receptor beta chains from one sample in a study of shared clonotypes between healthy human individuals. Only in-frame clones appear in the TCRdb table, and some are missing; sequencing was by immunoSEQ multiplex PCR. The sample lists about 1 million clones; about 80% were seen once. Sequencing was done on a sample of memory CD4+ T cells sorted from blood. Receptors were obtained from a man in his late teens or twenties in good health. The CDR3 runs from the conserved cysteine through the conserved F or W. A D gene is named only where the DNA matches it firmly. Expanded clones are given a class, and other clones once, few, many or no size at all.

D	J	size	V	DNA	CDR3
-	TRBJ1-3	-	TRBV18	TGTGCCAGCTCATCTCAACTGGACTCTGGAAACACCATATATTTT	CASSSQLDSGNTIYF
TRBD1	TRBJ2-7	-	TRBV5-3	TGTGCCAGAAGCTTGAAGGGGGCAATTTTCAAGCAGTACTTC	CARSLKGAIFKQYF
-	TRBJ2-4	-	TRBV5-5	TGTGCCAGCAGCTTAGGGGGGCAGAAAAACATTCAGTACTTC	CASSLGGQKNIQYF
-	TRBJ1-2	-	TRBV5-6	TGTGCCAGCAGCTTGGGGAACAGGGTAGTAGACTATGGCTACACCTTC	CASSLGNRVVDYGYTF
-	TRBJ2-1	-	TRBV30	TGTGCCTGGAGTAATGATGGCGAGCAGTTCTTC	CAWSNDGEQFF
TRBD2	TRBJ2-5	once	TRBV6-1	TGTGCCAGCAGTATAGCGGGCCTGGGAGAGACCCAGTACTTC	CASSIAGLGETQYF
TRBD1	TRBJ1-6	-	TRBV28	TGTGCCAGCAGTAACCTACAGGGGACCTCCAATTCACCCCTCCACTTT	CASSNLQGTSNSPLHF
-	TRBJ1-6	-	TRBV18	TGTGCCAGCTCACCCCAAGAAGGTCAAGGGAATAATTCACCCCTCCACTTT	CASSPQEGQGNNSPLHF
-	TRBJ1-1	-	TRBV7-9	TGTGCCAGCAGCTTATCAGGTGGGGTTAAGACTGAAGCTTTCTTT	CASSLSGGVKTEAFF
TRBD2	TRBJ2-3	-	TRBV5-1	TGCGCCAGCAGCCCCGAGCGGGGGAGCACAGATACGCAGTATTTT	CASSPERGSTDTQYF
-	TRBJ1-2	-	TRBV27	TGTGCCAGCAGGCACAGGGAAGGCTATGGCTACACCTTC	CASRHREGYGYTF
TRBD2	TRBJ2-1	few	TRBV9	TGTGCCAGCAGCGCGGCCCCTCTAGCGGGAGTATACAATGAGCAGTTCTTC	CASSAAPLAGVYNEQFF
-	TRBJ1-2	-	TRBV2	TGTGCCAGCAGCCCTCGGGCCGAGCCGGCCTATGGCTACACCTTC	CASSPRAEPAYGYTF
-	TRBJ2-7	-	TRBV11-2	TGTGCCAGCAGCTTAATATCGACGTCCGGGCCGTACTTC	CASSLISTSGPYF
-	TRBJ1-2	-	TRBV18	TGTGCCAGCTCGCGCGGGACCGACTATGGCTACACCTTC	CASSRGTDYGYTF
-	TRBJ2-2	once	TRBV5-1	TGCGCCAGCAGCTTGGGATCTGGGAAGGCCGGGGAGCTGTTTTTT	CASSLGSGKAGELFF
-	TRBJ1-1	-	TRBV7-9	TGTGCCAGCAGCTTAGCCAGGCTGAACACTGAAGCTTTCTTT	CASSLARLNTEAFF
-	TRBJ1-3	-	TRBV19	TGTGCCAGTAGTGTCTACGGACAGACGAGCTCTGGAAACACCATATATTTT	CASSVYGQTSSGNTIYF
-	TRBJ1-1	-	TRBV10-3	TGTGCCATCAGTGGGACCCCCGCAGGGGCGAACACTGAAGCTTTCTTT	CAISGTPAGANTEAFF
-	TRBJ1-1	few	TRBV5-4	TGTGCCAGCAGCGTTGACAAGAACACTGAAGCTTTCTTT	CASSVDKNTEAFF